The source of this TCR beta chain is a study of blood T cell repertoires in COVID-19. The assay was immunoSEQ multiplex PCR, and TCRdb's table has in-frame clones only and misses some. The sample records 350,000 or so clones, 83% being singletons. The CDR3 runs to 14 residues. Germline V CDR1 and CDR2: MDHEN, SYDVKM. V lost 6 bases to trimming and J lost 0 bases, with 11 bases between them. This receptor was identified in a man under 40 with active or convalescent COVID-19. The sequencing sample was made of peripheral blood. V and J are TRBV28 and TRBJ1-2; D is possibly TRBD1 (6 bases). The CDR3 sequence: CASRETGPNYGYTF. CDR3 bases: TGTGCCAGCAGAGAGACAGGCCCTAACTATGGCTACACCTTC.